This T cell receptor beta chain was profiled in a study of blood T cell repertoires in COVID-19 (TCRdb year 2020). Background on the whole study: For ImmuneRACE Cohort 3, a participant was defined as recovered based on two consecutive negative NP/OP PCR tests, clearance by a healthcare professional, or resolution of symptoms. The repertoires were released in a freely available public database intended as a resource for research on the immune response to SARS-CoV-2. Subjects who had been exposed to COVID-19, were actively infected with it, or had recovered from it provided the deeply sampled blood TCRbeta repertoires that made up the dataset. The collaborator samples originated in the United States, Italy and Spain and spanned the acute and convalescent phases of COVID-19. The samples were drawn from the first 160 participants of the ongoing ImmuneRACE study and from 1,200 or so subjects provided by 6 global collaborators. Where available, HLA class I and class II types were taken from metadata supplied by the sample provider and were not determined by assay-based typing. The material from the prospective study consisted of cDNA or gDNA derived from T cells, B-cell-depleted T cells, or PBMCs. Nearly every sample came with metadata listing a de-identified subject ID, COVID-19 status, age in years and sex. What the work shows at the level of the full study, not this receptor alone: How much clinical and demographic metadata was included differed by source and by participant, and the metadata was provided uncurated.

As concerns this clone: No antigen is known for it. No base quality values were provided; no much bigger clone lies one nucleotide off.

Participants in the prospective study were aged roughly 18 to 89 years, lived in 20 to 30 United States geographic areas, and enrolled through a virtual design. Cohort assignment in the prospective study relied on participant-reported clinical history from a screening survey and a study questionnaire. In the prospective study, mobile phlebotomists collected whole blood, serum and a nasopharyngeal or oropharyngeal swab from each participant. Participants in the prospective study had the option to provide additional blood draws and questionnaires over an approximately 2-month period. Before DNA extraction, prospective study blood samples were shipped either frozen or at room temperature. TCRbeta CDR3 regions were amplified from genomic DNA using the immunoSEQ Assay, a bias-controlled multiplex PCR. Processing in the source paper ran as follows. Nucleated cell counts per sample were estimated from amplification of reference gene primers within the assay. Sequence reads were collapsed and filtered to measure the absolute abundance of every unique TCRbeta CDR3 rearrangement. For each sample, productive Simpson clonality was calculated by taking the square root of Simpson's diversity index across productive rearrangements. This immuneACCESS table, as held by TCRdb, lists in-frame sequences with V and J called but not all clones. Of the missing ones, under half trace to an unresolved V gene in checked studies; the others have no known cause. V and J calls and clone size are as listed in that table; D and trimming were resolved from the DNA. In this sample the table shows approximately 250,000 clones, 88% of which occur a single time. Of the sample, around 2% is held by the ten largest clones.

Spanning cysteine to phenylalanine, the CDR3 consists of 15 amino acids. The only DNA kept is the CDR3, 45 bases in frame from the first base. Germline trimming amounts to 6 bases on V and 6 bases on J, with 10 as the count of junction bases outside the gene matches. In the germline V gene, CDR1 corresponds to SGHTA and CDR2 to FQGNSA. The TCR was taken from a woman aged 60 to 75 in a cohort exposed to, infected with or recovered from COVID-19 (not recorded which). Sequencing was carried out using PBMCs or T cells enriched from blood (not recorded which). The rearranged segments are TRBV7-2 and TRBJ2-2, with 7 junctional bases fitting TRBD2. The DNA is TGTGCCAGCAGTTTCACCGGGACTACGGCCGGGGAGCTGTTTTTT. Its amino acids are CASSFTGTTAGELFF.